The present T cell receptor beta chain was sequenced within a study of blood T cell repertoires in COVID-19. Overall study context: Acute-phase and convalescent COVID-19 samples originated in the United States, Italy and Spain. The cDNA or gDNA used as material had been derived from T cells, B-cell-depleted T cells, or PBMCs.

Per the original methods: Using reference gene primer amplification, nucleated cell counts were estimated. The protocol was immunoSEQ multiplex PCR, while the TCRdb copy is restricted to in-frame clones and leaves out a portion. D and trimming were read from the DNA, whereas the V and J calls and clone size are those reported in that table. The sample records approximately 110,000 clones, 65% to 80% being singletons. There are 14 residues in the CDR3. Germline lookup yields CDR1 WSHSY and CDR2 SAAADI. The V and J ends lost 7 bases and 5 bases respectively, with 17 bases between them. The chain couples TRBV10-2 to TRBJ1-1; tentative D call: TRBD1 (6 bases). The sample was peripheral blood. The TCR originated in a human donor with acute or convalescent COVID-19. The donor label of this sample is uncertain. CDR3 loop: CASTWQGLGTEAFF. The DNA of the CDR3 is TGCGCCAGCACCTGGCAGGGGCTAGGAACTGAAGCTTTCTTT.